Sequencing of this TCR beta chain was carried out in a study of blood T cell repertoires in COVID-19. As for the study in general: T cells, B-cell-depleted T cells, or PBMCs provided the cDNA or gDNA that served as material.

Profiled with immunoSEQ multiplex PCR; TCRdb holds only in-frame clones, not every one. The sample contains 75,000 to 85,000 clones, about four fifths of which appear only once. Trimming left V 3 bases short and J 6 bases short, with 9 bases between. CDR1 KGHSH and CDR2 LQKENI come from the germline V gene. CDR3 length: 13 residues. The V call is TRBV18, the J call TRBJ1-5; D perhaps matches TRBD1 (6 bases). The sample consisted of peripheral blood. The receptor was isolated from a human donor in a cohort sampled during active COVID-19. The CDR3 nucleotides read TGTGCCAGCTCACCGGACAGTACTCAGCCCCAGCATTTT. Translation: CASSPDSTQPQHF. Using reference TRBV18 and TRBJ1-5 for the parts outside the CDR3, the full variable domain is NAGVMQNPRHLVRRRGQEARLRCSPMKGHSHVYWYRQLPEEGLKFMVYLQKENIIDESGMPKERFSAEFPKEGPSILRIQQVVRGDSAAYFCASSPDSTQPQHFGDGTRLSIL.